This T cell receptor beta chain originates from a study of cytomegalovirus exposure and HLA in healthy donors. General observations from the study: Through in vitro validation, three CMV-associated chains were shown to be specific for CMV antigens. In a later analysis, CMV-associated beta chains were mostly HLA-associated, it appeared. A later analysis revealed that TCR association rates differed between HLA loci, peaking at DRB1 and bottoming out at HLA-C.

Germline V gene sequence: CDR1 SEHNR, CDR2 FQNEAQ (reference sequence). With 5 bases clipped from V and 2 bases from J, the junction kept 13 bases outside the gene matches. The CDR3 runs to 19 residues. Notes on this clone: Its antigen is not known.

Primers included in the PCR were 60 Vbeta and 13 Jbeta primers. Clones were read by immunoSEQ multiplex PCR, and TCRdb kept only the in-frame ones, dropping some. The profile shows around 150,000 clones, 70% to 85% of them singletons. The source material was PBMCs. The TCR was taken from a man aged 30-40 years in good health and CMV-seropositive. The chain recombines TRBV7-9 with TRBJ2-3; 13 nucleotides match TRBD2. The CDR3 DNA is TGTGCCAGCAGCCCTTTAACTAGCGGGGGGGCCTCCCCCACAGATACGCAGTATTTT. Translated, it gives CASSPLTSGGASPTDTQYF.